These T cell receptor beta chains were read from a single sample in a study of T cells in Graves' hyperthyroidism and ophthalmopathy. Each CDR3 protein is one row after TCRdb ran MiXCR on the multiplex PCR reads. This repertoire shows around 580,000 distinct CDR3 sequences, roughly 17% found once; its top ten account for about 20%. Sequencing used blood. These receptors all stem from a woman under 30 with Graves' hyperthyroidism. Both conserved end residues are part of each CDR3.

j_gene,v_gene,CDR3aa
TRBJ1-6,TRBV5-1,CASSLVDRGYSPLHF
TRBJ2-5,TRBV2,CASRVMTGGGETQYF
TRBJ1-5,TRBV2,CASSYDRTGANQPQHF
TRBJ2-5,TRBV2,CASSLSGARETQYF
TRBJ1-1,TRBV7-9,CASSWGGGNTEAFF
TRBJ2-3,TRBV5-1,CASSLSQQGDTQYF
TRBJ1-4,TRBV28,CASSFPQGARREKLFF
TRBJ2-1,TRBV7-2,CASSSPGLAVYNEQFF
TRBJ2-2,TRBV6-1,CASSSGQRNTGELFF
TRBJ1-6,TRBV12-3/TRBV12-4,CASTKQRGNSPLHF